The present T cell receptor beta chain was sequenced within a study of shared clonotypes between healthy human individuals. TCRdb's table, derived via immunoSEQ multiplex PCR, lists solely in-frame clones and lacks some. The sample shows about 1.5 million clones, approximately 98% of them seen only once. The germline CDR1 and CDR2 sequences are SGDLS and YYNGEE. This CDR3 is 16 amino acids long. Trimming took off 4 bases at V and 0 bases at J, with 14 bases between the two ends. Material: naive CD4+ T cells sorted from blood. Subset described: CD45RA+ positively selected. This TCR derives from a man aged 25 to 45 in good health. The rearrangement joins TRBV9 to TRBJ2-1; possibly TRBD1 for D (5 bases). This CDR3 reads CASSPLGLSSYNEQFF. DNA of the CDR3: TGTGCCAGCAGCCCCTTGGGGCTTAGCTCCTACAATGAGCAGTTCTTC. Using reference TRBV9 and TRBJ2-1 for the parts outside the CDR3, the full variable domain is DSGVTQTPKHLITATGQRVTLRCSPRSGDLSVYWYQQSLDQGLQFLIQYYNGEERAKGNILERFSAQQFPDLHSELNLSSLELGDSALYFCASSPLGLSSYNEQFFGPGTRLTVL.